The 14 T cell receptor beta chains given below trace back to one sample, sequenced in a study of CD8+ T cells in alopecia areata. RNA extraction was followed by reverse transcription into cDNA, which acted as the sequencing template. The method was immunoSEQ multiplex PCR; TCRdb's version includes in-frame clones alone and lacks a portion of them. There are 61,000 or so clones in the sample; around 96% occur only once, and roughly 25% lies in the top ten. Here the sequenced sample was CD8+ T cells sorted from blood, taken at week 0. The receptors shown here come from a human donor with alopecia areata.

The chain is built from TRBV2 and TRBJ1-3; D gene uncertain. CDR3 size: 14 residues. Germline CDR1 reads SNHLY; CDR2 reads FYNNEI. V lost 11 bases and J lost 0, with 14 bases in between. The CDR3 DNA sequence: TGTGCCGTAACCGGCAGGCGCTCTGGAAACACCATATATTTT. It translates to CAVTGRRSGNTIYF.

The CDR3: CASSPTVAGNTGELFF. The CDR3 DNA follows: TGCGCCAGCAGTCCCACGGTAGCGGGGAACACCGGGGAGCTGTTTTTT. This sequence joins TRBV4-1 and TRBJ2-2; 7 nucleotides match TRBD2. Germline CDR1 and CDR2: MGHRA and YSYEKL. Trimming at V came to 6 bases and at J to 1 base, leaving 8 bases not matched to a gene. The CDR3 is 16 residues long.

The chain recombines TRBV5-6 with TRBJ1-2; no reliable D call. Trimming took off 0 bases at V and 4 bases at J, with 13 bases between the two ends. Looked up from germline, CDR1 is SGHDT and CDR2 is YYEEEE. This CDR3 has 15 residues. The CDR3 DNA reads as TGTGCCAGCAGCTTGGACAGTGGGGTGATCTATGGCTACACCTTC. It yields the protein CASSLDSGVIYGYTF.

The chain has TRBV6-6 and TRBJ2-7; 7 bases align to TRBD1. The germline V gene has CDR1 MNHNY and CDR2 SVGAGI (reference sequence). V trimming: 1 base; J trimming: 3 bases; junction bases outside the gene matches: 6. The CDR3 is made up of 15 amino acids. The CDR3 reads CASSYLSTGSYEQYF. DNA of the CDR3: TGTGCCAGCAGTTACTTATCGACAGGGAGCTACGAGCAGTACTTC.

V gene TRBV4-1 combines with J gene TRBJ1-1; D call uncertain. Germline V gene lookup returns CDR1 MGHRA and CDR2 YSYEKL. The V and J ends lost 4 bases and 7 bases respectively, with 10 bases between them. The CDR3 covers 12 residues. As DNA, the CDR3 is TGCGCCAGCAGCCCCTCGGACGGTGAAGCTTTCTTT. It translates to CASSPSDGEAFF.

The rearrangement joins TRBV19 to TRBJ2-4; D is possibly TRBD1 (7 bases). The CDR3 covers 15 residues. Germline V lookup: CDR1 LNHDA, CDR2 SQIVND (reference sequence). Between the trimmed V and J ends, which lost 7 bases and 0 bases, there was a span of 13 bases. This CDR3 reads CASMAGGLAKNIQYF. CDR3 coding DNA: TGTGCCAGTATGGCAGGGGGACTAGCCAAAAACATTCAGTACTTC.

This clone has only a few counts. This chain connects TRBV29-1 to TRBJ1-2; perhaps TRBD1 as D (5 bases). Trimming took 4 bases from V and 4 from J, leaving 13 bases between them. This CDR3 region has 13 residues. Per germline, CDR1 SQVTM and CDR2 ANQGSEA. Here the CDR3 reads CSVVHGGPYGYTF. CDR3 bases: TGCAGCGTTGTTCATGGGGGTCCCTATGGCTACACCTTC.

This sequence joins TRBV29-1 and TRBJ2-5; no definite D call. The CDR3 extends over 13 amino acids. Trimming pared 3 bases from V and 6 bases from J, leaving 14 bases between. Germline CDR1 and CDR2: SQVTM and ANQGSEA. Here the CDR3 reads CSVDWTVRKTQYF. CDR3 in DNA: TGCAGCGTTGATTGGACGGTCCGAAAGACCCAGTACTTC.

The gene calls are TRBV2 and TRBJ2-1; TRBD2 agrees at 9 bases. The germline V gene has CDR1 SNHLY and CDR2 FYNNEI. The CDR3 runs 15 residues. V trimming: 5 bases; J trimming: 4 bases; junction bases outside the gene matches: 6. CDR3 DNA sequence: TGTGCCAGCAGTCCCAGCGGGGGGACGTACAATGAGCAGTTCTTC. This translates into CASSPSGGTYNEQFF.

The genes are TRBV7-9 and TRBJ2-5; possible D gene TRBD2, 5 bases. The V end lost 3 bases, the J end lost 5 bases, and 10 bases lay between the germline ends. The germline CDR1 and CDR2 sequences are SEHNR and FQNEAQ (reference sequence). There are 13 residues in the CDR3. This CDR3 is CASSFSSWETQYF. The CDR3, as DNA: TGTGCCAGCAGCTTCTCTAGCTGGGAGACCCAGTACTTC.

The V and J genes are TRBV7-9 and TRBJ1-4, with D maybe TRBD1 (6 bases). The CDR3 covers 15 residues. Germline lookup yields CDR1 SEHNR and CDR2 FQNEAQ (reference sequence). Between the trimmed V and J ends, which lost 5 bases and 4 bases, there was a span of 14 bases. For the CDR3, the DNA is TGTGCCAGCAGCCCCCGACAGGAGGATAATGAAAAACTGTTTTTT. Encoded protein: CASSPRQEDNEKLFF.

The genes are TRBV29-1 and TRBJ2-7; TRBD1 is a possible D gene (7 bases). V lost 0 bases and J lost 4, with 16 bases in between. This CDR3 spans 15 amino acids. CDR1 SQVTM and CDR2 ANQGSEA come from the germline V gene. The CDR3: CSVEDYRGGGYEQYF. In nucleotides, the CDR3 is TGCAGCGTTGAAGATTACAGGGGAGGAGGGTACGAGCAGTACTTC.

V gene TRBV19 combines with J gene TRBJ1-5; no clear D gene. V dropped 5 bases and J dropped 0 bases, with 14 bases sitting between them. The CDR3 contains 16 residues. Germline CDR1 is LNHDA and CDR2 is SQIVND (reference sequence). CDR3 DNA sequence: TGTGCCAGTAGTCTGGGCCCGAAATATAGCAATCAGCCCCAGCATTTT. Amino acid sequence: CASSLGPKYSNQPQHF.

The J gene is TRBJ1-2, the V gene TRBV30; 7 bases match TRBD1. The CDR3 sequence is 13 residues long. The V gene end was trimmed by 2 bases and the J gene end by 4 bases; junction bases not matched to a gene: 4. Looked up from germline, CDR1 is GTSNPN and CDR2 is SVGIG (reference sequence). This CDR3 is CAWSSGQSYGYTF. The CDR3 DNA reads TGTGCCTGGAGTTCGGGACAGAGCTATGGCTACACCTTC.